These 7 T cell receptor beta chains were sequenced from one sample in a study of vaccination and CD4 T cells after COVID-19. Oncomine TCR Beta short-read sequencing was applied to DNA from cultured CD4+ T cells. TCRdb re-called the PCR reads through MiXCR, storing one row per CDR3 protein. The sample holds about 5,200 distinct CDR3 sequences, 35% to 45% seen once. Treatment denoted: roughly 10-day PBMC culture with coronavirus spike peptide pools or control peptides (ViraFEST assay). No antigens are known for them. Sequencing was performed on CD4+ T cells from blood, cultured in vitro. The receptors originated from a human donor who had recovered from COVID-19.

The chain has TRBV6-2 or TRBV6-3 and TRBJ2-1; D is unresolved. Trimming cost V 4 bases and J 5 bases, with 15 bases left between them. The CDR3 is made up of 15 amino acids. The germline CDR1 and CDR2 sequences are MNHEY and SVGEGT. The CDR3 region has the DNA TGTGCCAGCAGTTCCCTCATGGGCCACCACAATGAGCAGTTCTTC. It codes for CASSSLMGHHNEQFF.

The genes are TRBV20-1 and TRBJ1-5; the D is unclear. Per the germline V gene, CDR1 is DFQATT and CDR2 is SNEGSKA (reference sequence). This CDR3 is 11 amino acids long. Trimming took 3 bases from V and 11 from J, leaving 11 bases between them. CDR3 loop: CSARVKKTQHF. Here the CDR3 DNA reads TGCAGTGCTAGGGTAAAGAAAACCCAGCATTTT.

The chain has TRBV19 and TRBJ1-6; the match to TRBD1 covers 8 bases. Germline V gene lookup returns CDR1 LNHDA and CDR2 SQIVND (reference sequence). The CDR3 runs 15 residues. V was clipped by 4 bases and J by 9 bases; unmatched bases: 8. The CDR3 bases are TGTGCCAGTAGTAATTCAGGGGGCGGTATTTCACCCCTCCACTTT. This encodes CASSNSGGGISPLHF.

By share of the sample, this clonotype is large (0.1 to 1%). The chain is built from TRBV4-3 and TRBJ2-7; D not resolved. Germline V gene sequence: CDR1 LGHNA, CDR2 YSLEER. The CDR3 extends over 15 amino acids. With 0 bases removed from V and 7 bases from J, the gap between germline ends came to 16 bases. CDR3 nucleotide sequence: TGCGCCAGCAGCCAAGATTACCCCCTAAATCGGGAGCAGTACTTC. It codes for CASSQDYPLNREQYF.

The chain recombines TRBV5-4 with TRBJ2-1; the D gene is possibly TRBD2 (5 bases). CDR1 is SGHNT, CDR2 YYREEE, per germline (reference sequence). The length of the CDR3 is 16 residues. V lost 0 bases, J lost 9 bases, and 19 bases lay in between. CDR3: CASSLETSGLHLEQFF. In nucleotides, the CDR3 is TGTGCCAGCAGCTTGGAAACGAGCGGTTTACATCTTGAGCAGTTCTTC.

The rearrangement uses TRBV6-5 and TRBJ2-3; 9 bases are shared with TRBD2. The trim removed 0 bases at V and 8 bases at J, leaving 15 bases unmatched. CDR1 is MNHEY and CDR2 is SVGAGI in the germline V gene. The CDR3 is 18 amino acids. CDR3 in DNA: TGTGCCAGCAGTTACTCGGGAGCGGGGGGCGCCCAGGGGACTACGCAGTATTTT. This codes for CASSYSGAGGAQGTTQYF.

The sample holds a few counts of this clonotype. This rearrangement joins TRBV15 to TRBJ1-5; possibly TRBD1 for D (5 bases). The germline gives CDR1 LNHNV, CDR2 YYDKDF (reference sequence). The length of the CDR3 is 15 residues. The germline V and J ends were trimmed by 3 bases and 5 bases, with 14 bases remaining between them. The CDR3 reads CATSRAGGTYQPQHF. Written as DNA, the CDR3 is TGTGCCACCAGCAGGGCCGGCGGGACTTATCAGCCCCAGCATTTT.